This section outlines one T cell receptor beta chain sequence together with its context. The data are from a study of blood T cell repertoires in COVID-19. Study details: There were acute and convalescent COVID-19 samples, and they came from the United States, Italy and Spain. From T cells, B-cell-depleted T cells, or PBMCs came the material, which was cDNA or gDNA.

Sequencing used immunoSEQ multiplex PCR; TCRdb keeps in-frame clones, though not all of them. The sample holds about 36,000 clones, about 83% seen once. CDR1 and CDR2 (germline): MDHEN, SYDVKM. The length of the CDR3 is 12 residues. V was pared by 4 bases and J by 8 bases, with 11 bases between. Source material: peripheral blood. This sequence joins TRBV28 and TRBJ1-1; D is ambiguous. The origin of this receptor is a man aged 55 to 70 with active COVID-19. CDR3 in amino acids: CASSSGLLEAFF. In DNA form, the CDR3 reads TGTGCCAGCAGTTCCGGACTGCTCGAAGCTTTCTTT. The full variable domain, its missing parts supplied by reference TRBV28 and TRBJ1-1, is DVKVTQSSRYLVKRTGEKVFLECVQDMDHENMFWYRQDPGLGLRLIYFSYDVKMKEKGDIPEGYSVSREKKERFSLILESASTNQTSMYLCASSSGLLEAFFGQGTRLTVV.